The 11 T cell receptor beta chains below were found in one sample sequenced in a study of blood T cell repertoires in COVID-19. TCRdb keeps only in-frame clones here, not all; method: immunoSEQ multiplex PCR. Of just over 250,000 clones listed, under 90% are singletons. Sample: PBMCs or T cells enriched from blood (not recorded which). The source of these receptors is a man between 25 and 39 years old with acute COVID-19.

This chain links TRBV9 with TRBJ2-1; the match to TRBD2 covers 7 bases. In germline, CDR1 is SGDLS, CDR2 YYNGEE. The CDR3 runs to 17 residues. The J segment lost 5 bases and the V segment lost 3 bases, leaving 14 bases of the junction unmatched. This CDR3 reads CASSGILAAGKNNEQFF. CDR3 coding DNA: TGTGCCAGCAGCGGGATACTGGCAGCGGGAAAAAACAATGAGCAGTTCTTC.

The V and J genes are TRBV27 and TRBJ2-7, with D possibly matching TRBD1 (6 bases). Trimming removed 4 bases at V and 4 bases at J, with 23 bases between. The CDR3 loop spans 17 amino acids. The germline gives CDR1 MNHEY, CDR2 SMNVEV (reference sequence). The CDR3 nucleotides are TGTGCCAGCAGTTCGTCATCGTCAGGGGTCGGCTTTTACGAGCAGTACGTC. Translation: CASSSSSSGVGFYEQYV.

J is TRBJ1-1 and V is TRBV7-9; 8 bases fit TRBD1. The V segment lost 6 bases and the J segment 3 bases; nucleotides outside the gene matches: 12. Germline V gives CDR1 SEHNR, CDR2 FQNEAQ (reference sequence). This CDR3 is 16 amino acids long. CDR3 in amino acids: CASRVRTGGKDTEAFF. In DNA, the CDR3 is TGTGCCAGCAGGGTACGCACAGGGGGAAAAGACACTGAAGCTTTCTTT.

This sequence joins TRBV19 and TRBJ1-1; a weak D match, TRBD1 (6 bases). Per germline, CDR1 LNHDA and CDR2 SQIVND (reference sequence). The CDR3 is made up of 13 amino acids. Trimming stripped 9 bases from V and 8 bases from J, with 19 bases between. CDR3 coding DNA: TGTGCCAGCAATAACTTCAGGGGCCCCGAAGCTTTCTTT. The encoded protein is CASNNFRGPEAFF.

This clone was recorded once. The J gene is TRBJ1-5, the V gene TRBV6-1, with 11 nucleotides matching TRBD1. CDR1 and CDR2 (germline): MNHNS, SASEGT. CDR3 length equals 21 residues. Losses at the gene ends were 2 bases for V and 8 bases for J; bases not matched to a gene: 23. This CDR3 is CASSELPPGTGGGGGIKPQHF. As DNA, the CDR3 is TGTGCCAGCAGTGAACTACCCCCTGGGACAGGGGGGGGTGGGGGTATCAAGCCCCAGCATTTT.

The V gene is TRBV2, the J gene TRBJ1-1; 7 positions match TRBD1. The CDR3 contains 15 residues. Germline V CDR1 and CDR2: SNHLY, FYNNEI. With V trimmed by 5 bases and J by 3 bases, 9 bases remained unmatched. The CDR3 loop is CASSSVGQADTEAFF. The CDR3, as DNA: TGTGCCAGCAGTTCGGTAGGACAGGCCGACACTGAAGCTTTCTTT.

A note on this clone: At one of its ends the junction is not consistent with the germline gene, which may arise from a read error. This rearrangement joins TRBV5-1 to TRBJ2-1, with D perhaps matching TRBD2 (5 bases). This CDR3 spans 16 amino acids. Germline-derived CDR1 and CDR2 are SGHRS and YFSETQ. As DNA, the CDR3 is TGTGCCAGCAGCTTGGACGGGATACCTTCCTGGGATGAGCAGTTCTTC. It codes for CASSLDGIPSWDEQFF.

The chain links TRBV2 to TRBJ1-1, with 8 bases fitting TRBD1. This CDR3 spans 16 amino acids. Germline V gives CDR1 SNHLY, CDR2 FYNNEI. J gave up 0 bases and V 8 bases, and 11 bases lay outside the gene matches. CDR3 sequence reads: CASWPGQGTMNTEAFF. CDR3 nucleotides: TGTGCCAGCTGGCCCGGACAGGGTACTATGAACACTGAAGCTTTCTTT.

The chain is built from TRBV19 and TRBJ1-4; D might be TRBD1 (5 bases). Germline assignment: CDR1 LNHDA and CDR2 SQIVND (reference sequence). This CDR3 spans 16 amino acids. Trimming took 3 bases from V and 5 from J, leaving 16 bases between them. CDR3 region: CASSMGQGSRNEKLFF. CDR3 DNA sequence: TGTGCCAGTAGTATGGGGCAGGGCAGTCGAAATGAAAAACTGTTTTTT.

The V and J genes are TRBV28 and TRBJ2-3, with 8 positions matching TRBD2. The CDR3 length is 14 residues. Looked up from germline, CDR1 is MDHEN and CDR2 is SYDVKM. With V trimmed by 4 bases and J by 1 base, 1 base remained unmatched. The CDR3 DNA reads as TGTGCCAGCAGTTCGGGGGGGGGCACAGATACGCAGTATTTT. It is translated as CASSSGGGTDTQYF.

This clone was counted once. The gene calls are TRBV25-1 and TRBJ1-4; possibly TRBD1 for D (6 bases). The CDR3 extends over 14 amino acids. Germline CDR1 and CDR2: MGHDK and SYGVNS. Trimming pared 6 bases from V and 3 bases from J, leaving 11 bases between. The DNA for the CDR3 is TGTGCCAGCAGGATACAGGGACCTAATGAAAAACTGTTTTTT. This codes for CASRIQGPNEKLFF.